The clone carrying this T cell receptor beta chain was seen at least ten times. This record comes from a study of T-cell reconstitution after alpha-beta-depleted transplantation in children. The germline gives CDR1 DFQATT, CDR2 SNEGSKA (reference sequence). V shed 2 bases, J shed 0 bases, and the junction held 4 bases outside the gene matches. There are 15 residues in the CDR3. Preparation of the TCRbeta library was carried out with unique molecular identifiers. MiXCR, run by TCRdb on the PCR reads, gives a single entry per CDR3 protein. The sample has 90,000 to 95,000 distinct CDR3 sequences, 12% seen once; the top ten hold around 13%.

This TCR came from a human donor who donated a stem cell graft to a child with inherited bone marrow failure. The chain has TRBV20-1 and TRBJ2-3, with 8 bases matching TRBD2. This specimen consisted of PBMCs from the stem cell graft donor, obtained from the stem cell graft. CDR3 region: CSARHTSGSTDTQYF. The CDR3 DNA sequence: TGCAGTGCTAGACATACTAGCGGAAGCACAGATACGCAGTATTTT.